This TCR beta chain appears in the sequencing data of a study of OX40 agonist ivuxolimab in advanced cancers. Turning to the study itself: Ivuxolimab was delivered to patients intravenously every 2 weeks at doses spanning 0.01 to 10 mg/kg.

Study outcomes and limitations: Some patients without response likewise showed low normalized clonal expansion. Average numbers of expanded clones were greater in CD8+ T cells than in CD4+.

A note on this clone: The target antigen is unknown.

Only in-frame clones appear in the TCRdb table, and some are missing; sequencing was by immunoSEQ multiplex PCR. The sample has fewer than 75,000 clones; roughly nine tenths are singletons. The germline gives CDR1 GTSNPN, CDR2 SVGIG (reference sequence). Trimming cost V 1 base and J 2 bases, with 13 bases left between them. CDR3 length: 15 residues. The source of this sequence is an adult with an advanced solid tumor such as melanoma, head and neck, liver or kidney cancer. The sample consisted of CD4+ or CD8+ T cells sorted from blood, taken in a trial of the OX40 agonist ivuxolimab. J is TRBJ2-3 and V is TRBV30, with a weak D call TRBD2 (6 bases). This chain's CDR3 is CAWSGRAWVTDTQYF. DNA for the CDR3: TGTGCCTGGAGTGGGAGGGCCTGGGTCACAGATACGCAGTATTTT.